The rows below give T cell receptor beta chains drawn from one sample of a study of T-cell memory formation after mild COVID-19. TCRdb reprocessed the 5' RACE reads with MiXCR, giving one entry per CDR3 protein. The sample carries a few hundred thousand distinct CDR3 sequences, about 21% recorded once. The specimen sequenced was PBMCs or a T cell subset sorted from them (not recorded which). The receptors here all came from an adult woman who had mild COVID-19 (a few samples of this study predate the infection). Cell type and time point are not known. CDR3s include the opening cysteine and the closing phenylalanine or tryptophan. D genes are given only for firm matches. Size is stated for part of the rows, as once, few or many counts, or as a class when the clone is expanded.

TRBJ1-4,TRBV9,few,.,TGTGCCAGCAGCGTAGGTATGGGGGGACCAACTAATGAAAAACTGTTTTTT,CASSVGMGGPTNEKLFF
TRBJ2-2,TRBV25-1,many,.,TGTGCCAGCAGTGATCAGGAGGTGGTGAACACCGGGGAGCTGTTTTTT,CASSDQEVVNTGELFF
TRBJ2-3,TRBV5-1,.,.,TGCGCCAGCAGCTTGGGCTCAACCCGCAATACGCAGTATTTT,CASSLGSTRNTQYF
TRBJ1-2,TRBV7-2,few,.,TGTGCCAGCAGCCGAGGGGGAGAGATCGGCTACACCTTC,CASSRGGEIGYTF
TRBJ2-1,TRBV14,few,TRBD2,TGTGCCAGCAGCCAATACGGCGGGAGGTACAATGAGCAGTTCTTC,CASSQYGGRYNEQFF
TRBJ2-3,TRBV12-3/TRBV12-4,few,.,TGTGCCAGCTGGGGAAGGGAAGATACGCAGTATTTT,CASWGREDTQYF
TRBJ2-1,TRBV5-4,many,TRBD2,TGTGCCAGCAGCCCACTCCGGCCTAGCGGGGGGACTGAGCAGTTCTTC,CASSPLRPSGGTEQFF
TRBJ1-2,TRBV6-5,.,.,TGTGCCAGCAGGGACCAGGGTACCTATGGCTACACCTTC,CASRDQGTYGYTF
TRBJ1-3,TRBV7-2,.,.,TGTGCCAGCAGCTTCAGAGTAGACTCTGGAAACACCATATATTTT,CASSFRVDSGNTIYF
TRBJ1-6,TRBV5-1,few,.,TGCGCCAGCAGCTTGGAAGGCAAGGGCTCACCCCTCCACTTT,CASSLEGKGSPLHF
TRBJ2-6,TRBV15,.,.,TGTGCCACCAGCAGAGATTTGAGACAGCTCTCTGGGGCCAACGTCCTGACTTTC,CATSRDLRQLSGANVLTF
TRBJ2-7,TRBV10-3,.,TRBD2,TGTGCCATCAGTGCGGGACTTAGGGAGACTAGCGGGGGGGTGCACGAGCAGTACTTC,CAISAGLRETSGGVHEQYF
TRBJ2-7,TRBV5-1,few,.,TGCGCCAGCAGCTGGCTTCAGGGTGCCGAGCAGTACTTC,CASSWLQGAEQYF
TRBJ1-2,TRBV28,.,.,TGTGCCAGCAGTTTATCCAACGACATTTTTGGCTACACCTTC,CASSLSNDIFGYTF
TRBJ2-1,TRBV11-1,.,TRBD1,TGTGCCAGCAGTTCAGGGACAGGGGTCCCTAACTCCTACAATGAGCAGTTCTTC,CASSSGTGVPNSYNEQFF
TRBJ2-2,TRBV7-8,few,.,TGTGCCAGCAGTTACACCCGGGCCGACACCGGGGAGCTGTTTTTT,CASSYTRADTGELFF
TRBJ2-5,TRBV6-5,few,.,TGTGCCAGCAGTTTTTCCCCGGCAACCCTCGTGGAGACCCAGTACTTC,CASSFSPATLVETQYF
TRBJ2-1,TRBV27,few,.,TGTGCCAGCACCCTTCCGTTGAATGAGCAGTTCTTC,CASTLPLNEQFF
TRBJ1-6,TRBV7-9,.,TRBD1,TGTGCCAGCAGCTCGACAGGGTGGGGGGCCGATAATTCACCCCTCCACTTT,CASSSTGWGADNSPLHF
TRBJ2-1,TRBV3-1,.,TRBD1,TGTGCCAGCAGCTCCGGGACAGGGGAGTATGAGCAGTTCTTC,CASSSGTGEYEQFF
TRBJ2-5,TRBV5-1,few,TRBD1,TGCGCCAGCAGCCACGACAGGGTCGGAGAGACCCAGTACTTC,CASSHDRVGETQYF
TRBJ2-1,TRBV14,.,.,TGTGCCAGCAGCCAAGATAGGGGGAGACGATACAATGAGCAGTTCTTC,CASSQDRGRRYNEQFF
TRBJ2-3,TRBV6-5,.,TRBD2,TGTGCCAGCAGTAGGGGACTAGCGGGGATCCGCCGGGATACGCAGTATTTT,CASSRGLAGIRRDTQYF
TRBJ2-3,TRBV5-1,many,TRBD2,TGCGCCAGCAGCTTCTTCCTAGCGGGGGCCAGCACAGATACGCAGTATTTT,CASSFFLAGASTDTQYF
TRBJ1-6,TRBV4-1,.,.,TGCGCCAGCAAGGCGGCCGATAATTCACCCCTCCACTTT,CASKAADNSPLHF
TRBJ1-5,TRBV20-1,.,.,TGCAGTGTAGCAGGCCAAAGGGGCAATCAGCCCCAGCATTTT,CSVAGQRGNQPQHF
TRBJ2-7,TRBV27,few,TRBD1,TGTGCCAGCAGTGCCTCAGGGGGTAGAAACTACGAGCAGTACTTC,CASSASGGRNYEQYF
TRBJ1-5,TRBV7-9,few,.,TGTGCCAGCAGCTCAACAGGGAGTTTTCAGCCCCAGCATTTT,CASSSTGSFQPQHF
TRBJ1-1,TRBV19,.,.,TGTGCCAGCAGCATGGGGGCATACCTCACTGAAGCTTTCTTT,CASSMGAYLTEAFF
TRBJ2-3,TRBV5-6,.,.,TGTGCCAGCAGCCCCGGCGGGGGACAGGATACGCAGTATTTT,CASSPGGGQDTQYF
TRBJ1-5,TRBV25-1,.,TRBD1,TGTGCCAGCAGTGTGACAGGGGGCGGTCAGCCCCAGCATTTT,CASSVTGGGQPQHF
TRBJ1-1,TRBV9,.,.,TGTGCCAGCAGCGGGGGCTGGAGGAACACTGAAGCTTTCTTT,CASSGGWRNTEAFF
TRBJ2-1,TRBV7-2,few,TRBD2,TGTGCCAGCAGGCCGGGACTAGCGGGGGGTAATGAGCAGTTCTTC,CASRPGLAGGNEQFF
TRBJ1-2,TRBV12-3/TRBV12-4,many,TRBD1,TGTGCCAGCAGTTTGGGACAGGGGGTTGGCTACACCTTC,CASSLGQGVGYTF
TRBJ2-5,TRBV7-8,few,.,TGTGCCAGCAGATTACAGGGTAAAGAGACCCAGTACTTC,CASRLQGKETQYF
TRBJ2-3,TRBV5-1,.,.,TGCGCCAGCAGCTCGTTCGGGACACCTCGCACAGATACGCAGTATTTT,CASSSFGTPRTDTQYF
TRBJ1-2,TRBV5-1,few,.,TGCGCCAGCAGCCCGGAAGGGGGAATCGGCTACACCTTC,CASSPEGGIGYTF
TRBJ2-7,TRBV6-2/TRBV6-3,.,.,TGTGCCAGCAGTACCATGGGCCCCTACGAGCAGTACTTC,CASSTMGPYEQYF
TRBJ1-1,TRBV12-3/TRBV12-4,.,.,TGTGCCAGCAGTTTATCGGCCGGAGGCAGGGGGAACACTGAAGCTTTCTTT,CASSLSAGGRGNTEAFF
TRBJ2-2,TRBV2,.,TRBD2,TGTGCCAGCAGTCATTCGAGTAGCGGGGATTCGAACACCGGGGAGCTGTTTTTT,CASSHSSSGDSNTGELFF
TRBJ2-7,TRBV12-3/TRBV12-4,few,.,TGTGCCAGCAGATCGACTCAGGACCTGCCCTCCTACGAGCAGTACTTC,CASRSTQDLPSYEQYF
TRBJ1-1,TRBV20-1,.,.,TGCAGTGCTACCCAAAGCCGGGGGGTTAATGAAGCTTTCTTT,CSATQSRGVNEAFF
TRBJ2-5,TRBV12-3/TRBV12-4,few,.,TGTGCCAGCAGTCCCGGACTAAACCAAGAGACCCAGTACTTC,CASSPGLNQETQYF
TRBJ1-2,TRBV5-1,.,.,TGCGCCAGCAGCTTGGCAGGGAGCGGTGGCTATGGCTACACCTTC,CASSLAGSGGYGYTF
TRBJ2-1,TRBV20-1,many,TRBD1,TGCAGTGCTATCCACAGGGGAAAAAGCTCCTACAATGAGCAGTTCTTC,CSAIHRGKSSYNEQFF
TRBJ1-2,TRBV6-2/TRBV6-3,.,.,TGTGCCAGCACCAGTATGGACTATGGCTACACCTTC,CASTSMDYGYTF
TRBJ1-6,TRBV5-1,.,TRBD1,TGCGCCAGCAGCGGCTCTAGGACAGGGTCATCACCCCTCCACTTT,CASSGSRTGSSPLHF
TRBJ2-1,TRBV24-1,.,.,TGTGCCACCAGGTCAGGCCCCGACTACAATGAGCAGTTCTTC,CATRSGPDYNEQFF
TRBJ2-5,TRBV7-7,.,TRBD2,TGTGCTAGCGGAGCGAGCGGGAGCCTGGAGACCCAGTACTTC,CASGASGSLETQYF
TRBJ2-7,TRBV29-1,.,.,TGCAGCGTTGGACAAGAGTACGAGCAGTACTTC,CSVGQEYEQYF
TRBJ2-1,TRBV24-1,.,TRBD2,TGTGCCACCAGTGATTTGCTAGCGGGGGGTTTTGTAGAGGCCTACAATGAGCAGTTCTTC,CATSDLLAGGFVEAYNEQFF
TRBJ2-6,TRBV3-1,few,.,TGTGCCAGCAGCCAAGAATTTGACTCCCTAGGAAGGGCCAACGTCCTGACTTTC,CASSQEFDSLGRANVLTF
TRBJ2-7,TRBV5-6,many,TRBD1,TGTGCCAGCAGCGTGGGACAGCTCCTGTTAACCTACGAGCAGTACTTC,CASSVGQLLLTYEQYF
TRBJ2-5,TRBV24-1,.,.,TGTGCCACCAGTGATTCGCCGGGACAAGAAACCCAGTACTTC,CATSDSPGQETQYF
TRBJ2-3,TRBV5-1,.,TRBD2,TGCGCCAGCAGCTTGGGAGGGGGACTAGCAGCAGTTGGAGATACGCAGTATTTT,CASSLGGGLAAVGDTQYF
TRBJ1-2,TRBV24-1,.,.,TGTGCCACCAGTGACGGCAGTCTTGGCTACACCTTC,CATSDGSLGYTF
TRBJ1-2,TRBV6-5,.,.,TGTGCCAGCAGTTACTCGAAATACTATGGCTACACCTTC,CASSYSKYYGYTF